The 22 T cell receptor beta chains listed next were all sequenced from one sample in a study of blood T cell repertoires in COVID-19. Generated by immunoSEQ multiplex PCR, the TCRdb table keeps only in-frame clones and is missing some. The sample lists more than 200,000 clones; 80% to 85% were seen once. Sequenced sample: peripheral blood. Source of these receptors: a man between 50 and 59 years old with active or convalescent COVID-19.

The chain links TRBV10-3 to TRBJ1-1; 8 nucleotides match TRBD1. V shed 6 bases and J 0 bases; nucleotides not matched to a gene: 3. The CDR3 runs to 14 residues. CDR1 is ENHRY and CDR2 is SYGVKD in the germline V gene. In DNA, the CDR3 is TGTGCCATCAGGCCGACAGGGGTGAACACTGAAGCTTTCTTT. This encodes CAIRPTGVNTEAFF.

This clone has only a few counts. This rearrangement joins TRBV7-8 to TRBJ2-2; D might be TRBD1 (5 bases). V was trimmed by 0 bases and J by 3 bases, leaving 14 bases between them. The CDR3 runs to 17 residues. Germline CDR1 is SGHVS and CDR2 is FQNEAQ. For the CDR3, the DNA is TGTGCCAGCAGCTTAGCATGGAGACAGCTGGACACCGGGGAGCTGTTTTTT. This encodes CASSLAWRQLDTGELFF.

The chain links TRBV10-3 to TRBJ1-1; TRBD1 might be the D (5 bases). This CDR3 is built from 13 residues. V was shortened by 10 bases and J by 0 bases, with 12 bases between the two germline ends. The germline V gene encodes CDR1 ENHRY and CDR2 SYGVKD. The DNA for the CDR3 is TGTGCCACCCAACAGGTTTTGAACACTGAAGCTTTCTTT. Translating it yields CATQQVLNTEAFF.

The CDR3 spells CASSPMDSEAFF. In nucleotides, the CDR3 is TGTGCCAGCTCACCAATGGACAGTGAAGCTTTCTTT. The gene calls are TRBV18 and TRBJ1-1, with D possibly being TRBD1 (6 bases). V gave up 2 bases and J gave up 7 bases, with 8 bases separating them. The V gene's germline CDR1 is KGHSH and CDR2 LQKENI. The CDR3 totals 12 residues.

J is TRBJ2-2 and V is TRBV9, with TRBD2 as a possible D gene (5 bases). The ends were cut back, 4 bases at V and 3 bases at J, with 10 bases in the middle. The CDR3 length is 14 residues. CDR1 and CDR2 (germline): SGDLS, YYNGEE. As DNA, the CDR3 is TGTGCCAGCAGCTTCCCCGGGGACACCGGGGAGCTGTTTTTT. It is translated as CASSFPGDTGELFF.

J is TRBJ1-1 and V is TRBV2, with D tentatively TRBD1 (6 bases). The V and J ends lost 6 bases and 1 base respectively, with 12 bases between them. The germline gives CDR1 SNHLY, CDR2 FYNNEI. This CDR3 spans 14 amino acids. The CDR3 loop is CASSRRQENTEAFF. The CDR3 DNA is TGTGCCAGCAGCCGAAGACAGGAGAACACTGAAGCTTTCTTT.

The chain combines TRBV27 with TRBJ1-2; no firm D call. V was trimmed by 5 bases and J by 10 bases, leaving 14 bases between them. CDR1 and CDR2 from the germline V gene are MNHEY and SMNVEV (reference sequence). CDR3 length equals 12 residues. The CDR3 reads CASSPGGPDYTF. CDR3 DNA sequence: TGTGCCAGCAGTCCCGGAGGGCCTGACTACACCTTC.

The chain has TRBV19 and TRBJ2-2; a possible D gene is TRBD1 (5 bases). There are 16 residues in the CDR3. V dropped 3 bases and J dropped 0 bases, with 11 bases sitting between them. CDR1 and CDR2 from the germline V gene are LNHDA and SQIVND (reference sequence). This chain's CDR3 is CASSILYRTNTGELFF. The CDR3 nucleotides read TGTGCCAGTAGTATTCTCTACAGGACGAACACCGGGGAGCTGTTTTTT.

J is TRBJ2-2 and V is TRBV21-1; the table's D call, TRBD2, was not checked against the DNA. TRBV21-1 is reported as a pseudogene. The CDR3 runs to 14 residues. The CDR3 sequence is CASSKVGGAGELFF. The CDR3 nucleotides read TGTGCCAGCAGCAAAGTAGGGGGGGCCGGGGAGCTGTTTTTT.

The CDR3 nucleotides read TGTGCCTGCAAGGACAGAAACTATGGCTACACCTTC. Amino acids: CACKDRNYGYTF. V gene TRBV30 combines with J gene TRBJ1-2; maybe TRBD1 (6 bases). The V end was cut by 6 bases, the J end by 2 bases, with 10 bases between. This CDR3 spans 12 amino acids. The V gene's germline CDR1 is GTSNPN and CDR2 SVGIG (reference sequence).

The J gene is TRBJ2-7, the V gene TRBV18; 8 nucleotides line up with TRBD2. The CDR3 covers 17 residues. V lost 1 base, J lost 2 bases, and 10 bases stayed unmatched. Germline V lookup: CDR1 KGHSH, CDR2 LQKENI. The DNA for the CDR3 is TGTGCCAGCTCACCACGCACCCCAGCGGGGGATACCTACGAGCAGTACTTC. Protein sequence: CASSPRTPAGDTYEQYF.

The genes are TRBV12-2 and TRBJ1-1. TRBV12-2 is a pseudogene. The CDR3 has 12 residues. CDR3 residues: CASRLARTEAFF. The CDR3 DNA reads TGTGCAAGTCGCTTAGCACGGACTGAAGCTTTCTTT.

The chain joins TRBV7-8 to TRBJ2-3; 8 nucleotides agree with TRBD1. V lost 3 bases, J lost 1 base, and 3 bases stayed unmatched. Germline V gives CDR1 SGHVS, CDR2 FQNEAQ. The CDR3 covers 15 residues. The CDR3 region is CASSFLTGGTDTQYF. The CDR3 DNA reads TGTGCCAGCAGCTTTTTGACAGGGGGCACAGATACGCAGTATTTT.

A single count supports this clone. The chain uses TRBV3-1 (or the pseudogene TRBV3-2) and TRBJ2-1; D is possibly TRBD2 (6 bases). V was cut by 3 bases and J by 2 bases, with 11 bases left in between. Per germline, CDR1 LGHDT and CDR2 YNNKEL (reference sequence). The length of the CDR3 is 15 residues. The chain's CDR3 is CASSQAGGPYNEQFF. CDR3 coding DNA: TGTGCCAGCAGCCAGGCCGGGGGACCCTACAATGAGCAGTTCTTC.

The count of this clone is one. The chain couples TRBV5-4 to TRBJ2-3, with 10 bases identical to TRBD2. The junction had 3 bases not matched to a gene; V was cut back by 1 base and J by 1 base. CDR1 is SGHNT, CDR2 YYREEE, per germline (reference sequence). The CDR3 covers 16 residues. In DNA form, the CDR3 reads TGTGCCAGCAGCTTGACTAGCGGGACTCGCACAGATACGCAGTATTTT. Its protein is CASSLTSGTRTDTQYF.

This clone has only one observation. As DNA, the CDR3 is TGTGCCAGCAGCCAAGATCGGCAGGGGGCCGGTCAGCCCCAGCATTTT. Translation: CASSQDRQGAGQPQHF. J is TRBJ1-5 and V is TRBV4-2; TRBD1 matches 8 bases. CDR1 is LGHNA, CDR2 YNFKEQ, per germline. The V gene end was trimmed by 0 bases and the J gene end by 6 bases; junction bases not matched to a gene: 7. The CDR3 runs 16 residues.

The count of this clone is one. The V call is TRBV5-5, the J call TRBJ1-1; TRBD1 aligns across 7 bases. The CDR3 contains 14 residues. Trimming at V came to 4 bases and at J to 4 bases, leaving 7 bases not matched to a gene. Germline assignment: CDR1 SGHKS and CDR2 YYEKEE (reference sequence). The CDR3 is CASSPVGTVTEAFF. The CDR3 nucleotides read TGTGCCAGCAGCCCGGTGGGGACAGTCACTGAAGCTTTCTTT.

This clone was recorded a few times. The V and J genes are TRBV2 and TRBJ1-1; tentative D call: TRBD1 (5 bases). CDR1 and CDR2 (germline): SNHLY, FYNNEI. V lost 8 bases, J lost 2 bases, and 12 bases lay in between. The CDR3 contains 13 residues. This CDR3 is CASSGEGNTEAFF. CDR3 bases: TGTGCCAGCTCGGGGGAGGGCAACACTGAAGCTTTCTTT.

The V and J genes are TRBV10-3 and TRBJ2-2; 7 bases are shared with TRBD1. This CDR3 has 14 residues. V was pared by 7 bases and J by 2 bases, with 4 bases of the junction left unmatched. The germline V gene encodes CDR1 ENHRY and CDR2 SYGVKD. CDR3 protein: CAITAGGNTGELFF. The CDR3 DNA reads as TGTGCCATCACTGCAGGGGGAAACACCGGGGAGCTGTTTTTT.

The V call is TRBV6-5, the J call TRBJ1-2, with 9 bases lining up with TRBD1. The V segment lost 2 bases and the J segment 6 bases; nucleotides outside the gene matches: 4. The CDR3 has 14 residues. The germline CDR1 and CDR2 sequences are MNHEY and SVGAGI. DNA of the CDR3: TGTGCCAGCAGTTACCTAACAGGGGGCCATGGCTACACCTTC. It is translated as CASSYLTGGHGYTF.

Only a few counts were recorded for this clone. This sample includes further DNA sequences coding for the same CDR3. V and J are TRBV10-3 and TRBJ1-1; TRBD1 matches at 8 bases. In germline, CDR1 is ENHRY, CDR2 SYGVKD. V gave up 2 bases and J gave up 3 bases; unmatched junction bases: 2. This CDR3 region has 14 residues. The CDR3 reads CAISEGQGDTEAFF. Written as DNA, the CDR3 is TGTGCCATCAGTGAGGGACAGGGAGACACTGAAGCTTTCTTT.

The V call is TRBV12-3 or TRBV12-4, the J call TRBJ2-1; D perhaps matches TRBD2 (7 bases). This CDR3 has 13 amino acids. V lost 6 bases and J 9 bases, leaving 15 bases between the germline ends. Here the CDR3 DNA reads TGTGCCAGCAGCCGGGGGGCTAACGGTGAGCAGTTCTTC. This translates into CASSRGANGEQFF.